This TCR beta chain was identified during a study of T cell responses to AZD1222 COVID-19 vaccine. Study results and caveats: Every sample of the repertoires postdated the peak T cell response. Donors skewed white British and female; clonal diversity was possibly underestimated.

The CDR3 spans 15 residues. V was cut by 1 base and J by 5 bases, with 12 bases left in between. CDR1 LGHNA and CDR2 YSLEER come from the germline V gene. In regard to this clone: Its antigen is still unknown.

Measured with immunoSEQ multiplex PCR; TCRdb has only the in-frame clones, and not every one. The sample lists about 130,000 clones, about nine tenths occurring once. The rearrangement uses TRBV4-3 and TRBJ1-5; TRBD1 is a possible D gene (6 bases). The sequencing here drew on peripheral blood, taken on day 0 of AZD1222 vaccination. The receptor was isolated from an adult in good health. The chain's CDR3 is CASSQGRRGDQPQHF. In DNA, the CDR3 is TGCGCCAGCAGCCAAGGGAGGAGGGGGGATCAGCCCCAGCATTTT.